The 23 T cell receptor beta chains listed next were all sequenced from one sample in a study of cytomegalovirus exposure and HLA in healthy donors. The PCR was carried out with 60 Vbeta primers and 13 Jbeta primers. The assay was immunoSEQ multiplex PCR, and TCRdb's table has in-frame clones only and misses some. The data show about 160,000 clones, with around 76% seen just once and roughly 1.9% held by the top ten. The sequenced sample was PBMCs. All receptors come from a female donor in good health and CMV-seronegative.

V is TRBV12-5 and J is TRBJ2-7; TRBD1 agrees at 8 bases. With V trimmed by 1 base and J by 3 bases, 5 bases remained unmatched. The CDR3 is 15 amino acids. Germline V lookup: CDR1 LGHNT, CDR2 FRNRAP. The CDR3 loop is CASGLGTGLFYEQYF. CDR3 DNA sequence: TGTGCTAGTGGTTTGGGGACAGGGCTTTTCTACGAGCAGTACTTC.

CDR3 in DNA: TGTGCCAGCAGCTTGGTAGGGACAGGGGTTTGGGAGACCCAGTACTTC. Protein product: CASSLVGTGVWETQYF. V usage is TRBV7-8 and J usage is TRBJ2-5; TRBD1 aligns across 10 bases. V gave up 3 bases and J gave up 5 bases; unmatched junction bases: 9. The CDR3 loop spans 16 amino acids. Germline lookup yields CDR1 SGHVS and CDR2 FQNEAQ.

V gene TRBV5-1 combines with J gene TRBJ2-1; 9 bases match TRBD1. Germline trimming cut 2 bases from V and 6 bases from J; bases unmatched to any gene: 6. The CDR3 length is 15 residues. The germline CDR1 and CDR2 sequences are SGHRS and YFSETQ. In nucleotides, the CDR3 is TGCGCCAGCAGCTTAACAGGGGGCTGGGGCAATGAGCAGTTCTTC. Translating it yields CASSLTGGWGNEQFF.

This clone was observed a handful of times. CDR3 nucleotides: TGTGCCAGCAGTGAATATATTCAGACGAGCGGGGGTTTCTTT. Translating gives CASSEYIQTSGGFF. This chain connects TRBV25-1 to TRBJ1-1; perhaps TRBD1 as D (5 bases). This CDR3 has 14 residues. V lost 0 bases to trimming and J lost 13 bases, with 18 bases between them. The germline gives CDR1 MGHDK, CDR2 SYGVNS. The variable domain in full, with the rest retrieved from reference TRBV25-1 and TRBJ1-1, is EADIYQTPRYLVIGTGKKITLECSQTMGHDKMYWYQQDPGMELHLIHYSYGVNSTEKGDLSSESTVSRIRTEHFPLTLESARPSHTSQYLCASSEYIQTSGGFFGQGTRLTVV.

This clone was recorded once. This chain uses TRBV18 with TRBJ2-7, with 7 bases lining up with TRBD2. Germline CDR1 reads KGHSH; CDR2 reads LQKENI. Unmatched junction bases numbered 9, after V lost 3 bases and J lost 7 bases. The CDR3 runs 14 residues. Here the CDR3 reads CASSPPTGRNEQYF. DNA of the CDR3: TGTGCCAGCTCACCCCCGACCGGGAGGAATGAGCAGTACTTC.

J is TRBJ1-6 and V is TRBV5-1; the D is unclear. V dropped 4 bases and J dropped 5 bases, with 7 bases sitting between them. The CDR3 is 13 amino acids. The germline V gene encodes CDR1 SGHRS and CDR2 YFSETQ. CDR3 bases: TGCGCCAGCAGCCGGGAACATAATTCACCCCTCCACTTT. It specifies CASSREHNSPLHF.

The chain combines TRBV5-4 with TRBJ1-3; 12 nucleotides match TRBD1. V shed 4 bases and J 0 bases; nucleotides not matched to a gene: 11. The CDR3 covers 19 residues. Germline V gives CDR1 SGHNT, CDR2 YYREEE (reference sequence). CDR3 coding DNA: TGTGCCAGCAGCGGAGGGACAGGGGGCGCAGAGGCCTCTGGAAACACCATATATTTT. It yields the protein CASSGGTGGAEASGNTIYF.

The genes are TRBV7-9 and TRBJ2-1, with D maybe TRBD1 (6 bases). Germline V gene sequence: CDR1 SEHNR, CDR2 FQNEAQ (reference sequence). The V gene lost 2 bases and the J gene lost 0 bases, with 8 bases spanning the gap. The CDR3 loop spans 15 amino acids. CDR3 sequence reads: CASSLTGTSYNEQFF. CDR3 coding DNA: TGTGCCAGCAGCTTAACAGGGACCTCCTACAATGAGCAGTTCTTC.

V is TRBV9 and J is TRBJ2-7; 8 nucleotides align to TRBD2. V shed 4 bases and J 3 bases; nucleotides not matched to a gene: 6. The germline V gene has CDR1 SGDLS and CDR2 YYNGEE. The CDR3 spans 14 residues. The CDR3 DNA reads as TGTGCCAGCAGCCCCTCGGGACTAGACTACGAGCAGTACTTC. Encoded protein: CASSPSGLDYEQYF.

The J gene is TRBJ1-6, the V gene TRBV11-2; D may be TRBD1 (5 bases). This CDR3 has 16 amino acids. V was pared by 4 bases and J by 8 bases, with 18 bases between. Looked up from germline, CDR1 is SGHAT and CDR2 is FQNNGV. The CDR3 sequence: CASSSYGGPQYSPLHF. CDR3 nucleotide sequence: TGTGCCAGCAGCTCATACGGGGGACCTCAATATTCACCCCTCCACTTT.

The sample holds a few counts of this clone. The V gene is TRBV5-1, the J gene TRBJ2-7; a weak D match, TRBD1 (5 bases). Germline V CDR1 and CDR2: SGHRS, YFSETQ. V lost 2 bases to trimming and J lost 2 bases, with 8 bases between them. The length of the CDR3 is 13 residues. This CDR3 is CASSFQGTYEQYF. The CDR3 DNA is TGCGCCAGCAGCTTCCAGGGAACCTACGAGCAGTACTTC. Looking up the rest from reference TRBV5-1 and TRBJ2-7 gives the full variable domain: KAGVTQTPRYLIKTRGQQVTLSCSPISGHRSVSWYQQTPGQGLQFLFEYFSETQRNKGNFPGRFSGRQFSNSRSEMNVSTLELGDSALYLCASSFQGTYEQYFGPGTRLTVT.

This clone has just a few counts. The gene calls are TRBV19 and TRBJ1-5, with D perhaps TRBD1 (5 bases). The V gene lost 0 bases and the J gene lost 7 bases, with 16 bases spanning the gap. Germline V CDR1 and CDR2: LNHDA, SQIVND (reference sequence). The CDR3 consists of 16 residues. The DNA of the CDR3 is TGTGCCAGTAGTATAGATTCCGGTATCAGGGAACAGCCCCAGCATTTT. This translates into CASSIDSGIREQPQHF.

The chain recombines TRBV6-5 with TRBJ2-2; TRBD2 matches 7 bases. CDR3 length equals 16 residues. The V gene end was trimmed by 1 base and the J gene end by 0 bases; junction bases not matched to a gene: 2. Germline CDR1 reads MNHEY; CDR2 reads SVGAGI. In DNA, the CDR3 is TGTGCCAGCAGTTACTGGGCGGGGGCGAACACCGGGGAGCTGTTTTTT. As protein: CASSYWAGANTGELFF.

J is TRBJ2-7 and V is TRBV5-1; D is possibly TRBD2 (6 bases). CDR1 and CDR2 from the germline V gene are SGHRS and YFSETQ. V gave up 1 base and J gave up 4 bases, with 18 bases separating them. The CDR3 length is 16 residues. CDR3 loop: CASSLSGTLLGYEQYF. DNA for the CDR3: TGCGCCAGCAGCTTGTCCGGGACTTTACTCGGATACGAGCAGTACTTC. The variable domain in full, with the rest retrieved from reference TRBV5-1 and TRBJ2-7, is KAGVTQTPRYLIKTRGQQVTLSCSPISGHRSVSWYQQTPGQGLQFLFEYFSETQRNKGNFPGRFSGRQFSNSRSEMNVSTLELGDSALYLCASSLSGTLLGYEQYFGPGTRLTVT.

This chain links TRBV19 with TRBJ1-3; D is possibly TRBD1 (5 bases). V lost 8 bases and J lost 4, with 12 bases in between. The CDR3 sequence is 13 residues long. The germline V gene has CDR1 LNHDA and CDR2 SQIVND (reference sequence). CDR3 nucleotide sequence: TGTGCCAGTCGGCTAACAGGAGGAAACACCATATATTTT. Its translation: CASRLTGGNTIYF. Drawing the rest from reference TRBV19 and TRBJ1-3, the complete variable domain is DGGITQSPKYLFRKEGQNVTLSCEQNLNHDAMYWYRQDPGQGLRLIYYSQIVNDFQKGDIAEGYSVSREKKESFPLTVTSAQKNPTAFYLCASRLTGGNTIYFGEGSWLTVV.

Only a few counts were recorded for this clone. The chain joins TRBV20-1 to TRBJ2-1; possible D gene TRBD1, 6 bases. The CDR3 has 11 amino acids. In germline, CDR1 is DFQATT, CDR2 SNEGSKA (reference sequence). The V and J ends lost 5 bases and 7 bases respectively, with 9 bases between them. As DNA, the CDR3 is TGCAGTGCTCGGACAGTAAATGAGCAGTTCTTC. Encoded protein: CSARTVNEQFF.

This chain connects TRBV6-6 to TRBJ1-1; 7 positions agree with TRBD1. The J segment lost 7 bases and the V segment lost 2 bases, leaving 10 bases of the junction unmatched. Germline V gene lookup returns CDR1 MNHNY and CDR2 SVGAGI (reference sequence). This CDR3 contains 15 residues. In DNA, the CDR3 is TGTGCCAGCAGTTACCCGGGACAGATCGGCGGTGAAGCTTTCTTT. Its protein product is CASSYPGQIGGEAFF.

This chain connects TRBV25-1 to TRBJ2-1; D gene unclear. CDR3 length equals 14 residues. Per the germline V gene, CDR1 is MGHDK and CDR2 is SYGVNS. V gave up 7 bases and J gave up 4 bases, with 14 bases separating them. Written as DNA, the CDR3 is TGTGCCAGCACAGAAAGTGGGCCATACAATGAGCAGTTCTTC. This sequence encodes CASTESGPYNEQFF. The full variable domain, its missing parts supplied by reference TRBV25-1 and TRBJ2-1, is EADIYQTPRYLVIGTGKKITLECSQTMGHDKMYWYQQDPGMELHLIHYSYGVNSTEKGDLSSESTVSRIRTEHFPLTLESARPSHTSQYLCASTESGPYNEQFFGPGTRLTVL.

This clone was counted a few times. The chain has TRBV5-4 and TRBJ2-7; D unclear. Germline V lookup: CDR1 SGHNT, CDR2 YYREEE (reference sequence). The CDR3 sequence is 13 residues long. Between the trimmed V and J ends, which lost 4 bases and 7 bases, there was a span of 15 bases. CDR3 in amino acids: CASSVPRSGEQYF. The CDR3 nucleotides read TGTGCCAGCAGCGTTCCCCGGTCCGGGGAGCAGTACTTC.

This chain joins TRBV9 and TRBJ2-7; 13 positions match TRBD2. Germline CDR1 reads SGDLS; CDR2 reads YYNGEE. V gave up 3 bases and J gave up 4 bases; unmatched junction bases: 7. There are 16 residues in the CDR3. For the CDR3, the DNA is TGTGCCAGCAGCGAGGCCGGGACTAGCGGGGTTTACGAGCAGTACTTC. This encodes CASSEAGTSGVYEQYF.

The V gene is TRBV6-6, the J gene TRBJ2-1; D remains ambiguous. V lost 4 bases to trimming and J lost 14 bases, with 15 bases between them. The germline V gene has CDR1 MNHNY and CDR2 SVGAGI (reference sequence). CDR3 length: 12 residues. The DNA of the CDR3 is TGTGCCAGCAGTTCCCTCGGAGCGATCGAGTTCTTC. Translated: CASSSLGAIEFF.

The genes are TRBV2 and TRBJ2-1, with D maybe TRBD2 (6 bases). Looked up from germline, CDR1 is SNHLY and CDR2 is FYNNEI. Trimming took 6 bases from V and 4 from J, leaving 16 bases between them. The CDR3 totals 15 residues. The CDR3 DNA reads as TGTGCCAGCAGCGCCCTATTAGCGGCATACAATGAGCAGTTCTTC. It translates to CASSALLAAYNEQFF.

The rearrangement uses TRBV7-6 and TRBJ1-2; 10 bases line up with TRBD1. The J segment lost 8 bases and the V segment lost 2 bases, leaving 20 bases of the junction unmatched. This CDR3 is 19 amino acids long. Per germline, CDR1 SGHVS and CDR2 FNYEAQ. This chain's CDR3 is CASSLIFWLRGQGLGGYTF. The DNA of the CDR3 is TGTGCCAGCAGCTTAATTTTTTGGCTTCGGGGACAGGGGTTAGGGGGCTACACCTTC.